This is a list of T cell receptor beta chains from one sample in a study of T cells in Graves' hyperthyroidism and ophthalmopathy. TCRdb passed the multiplex PCR reads through MiXCR, listing each CDR3 protein once. The sample consists of 600,000 to 650,000 distinct CDR3 sequences, around 16% of them appearing once. Sequenced sample: blood. The source is a woman younger than 45 with Graves' hyperthyroidism. Both conserved end residues are part of each CDR3. Fields, in order: V gene, J gene, clone size, D gene, CDR3 length, CDR3 protein, CDR3 DNA. A D gene is named only where the DNA matches it firmly. Only part of the rows carry a size: once, few, many, or a class if the clone is expanded.

v_call: TRBV3-1; j_call: TRBJ1-2; clone_size: many; d_call: -; cdr3_length: 15; cdr3_aa: CASSHLGGATYGYTF; cdr3_nt: TGTGCCAGCAGCCATCTCGGGGGCGCGACCTATGGCTACACCTTC
v_call: TRBV11-2; j_call: TRBJ2-7; clone_size: many; d_call: -; cdr3_length: 18; cdr3_aa: CASSIIPGRRDKRYEQYF; cdr3_nt: TGTGCCAGCAGCATCATTCCCGGGCGCCGGGACAAGCGCTACGAGCAGTACTTC
v_call: TRBV11-2; j_call: TRBJ2-5; clone_size: many; d_call: -; cdr3_length: 15; cdr3_aa: CASSLFDGGQETQYF; cdr3_nt: TGTGCCAGCAGCTTATTTGACGGTGGCCAAGAGACCCAGTACTTC
v_call: TRBV28; j_call: TRBJ2-7; clone_size: many; d_call: TRBD2; cdr3_length: 14; cdr3_aa: CASSVRGGVGEQYF; cdr3_nt: TGTGCCAGCAGTGTACGGGGGGGAGTGGGCGAGCAGTACTTC
v_call: TRBV5-1; j_call: TRBJ2-7; clone_size: few; d_call: TRBD1; cdr3_length: 14; cdr3_aa: CASRTGTGVYEQYF; cdr3_nt: TGCGCCAGCAGAACCGGGACAGGGGTATACGAGCAGTACTTC
v_call: TRBV7-9; j_call: TRBJ2-1; clone_size: few; d_call: -; cdr3_length: 14; cdr3_aa: CASSLETWDNEQFF; cdr3_nt: TGTGCCAGCAGCTTAGAAACGTGGGACAATGAGCAGTTCTTC
v_call: TRBV20-1; j_call: TRBJ1-2; clone_size: -; d_call: TRBD1; cdr3_length: 15; cdr3_aa: CSARDKGQTNYGYTF; cdr3_nt: TGCAGTGCTAGAGATAAGGGACAGACTAACTATGGCTACACCTTC
v_call: TRBV10-3; j_call: TRBJ2-7; clone_size: many; d_call: TRBD2; cdr3_length: 19; cdr3_aa: CAISELAGLAGRTPYEQYF; cdr3_nt: TGTGCCATCAGTGAATTGGCGGGACTAGCGGGACGAACACCCTACGAGCAGTACTTC
v_call: TRBV6-5; j_call: TRBJ2-5; clone_size: -; d_call: TRBD2; cdr3_length: 19; cdr3_aa: CASSYGLAGGPSVLETQYF; cdr3_nt: TGTGCCAGCAGTTATGGGCTAGCGGGAGGGCCTTCGGTATTAGAGACCCAGTACTTC
v_call: TRBV9; j_call: TRBJ2-7; clone_size: -; d_call: -; cdr3_length: 14; cdr3_aa: CASSVAQRGGEQYF; cdr3_nt: TGTGCCAGCAGCGTAGCCCAGAGGGGGGGCGAGCAGTACTTC
v_call: TRBV5-6; j_call: TRBJ2-7; clone_size: many; d_call: -; cdr3_length: 12; cdr3_aa: CASSYRASEQYF; cdr3_nt: TGTGCCAGCAGTTACAGGGCTAGCGAGCAGTACTTC
v_call: TRBV29-1; j_call: TRBJ2-1; clone_size: few; d_call: -; cdr3_length: 13; cdr3_aa: CSVRGYGYNEQFF; cdr3_nt: TGCAGCGTTAGGGGTTATGGATACAATGAGCAGTTCTTC
v_call: TRBV28; j_call: TRBJ2-1; clone_size: many; d_call: -; cdr3_length: 23; cdr3_aa: CASSLLSQRDSLAGLSSYNEQFF; cdr3_nt: TGTGCCAGCAGTTTATTATCTCAACGGGACAGCCTAGCGGGTCTAAGCTCCTACAATGAGCAGTTCTTC
v_call: TRBV7-3; j_call: TRBJ2-2; clone_size: -; d_call: TRBD2; cdr3_length: 16; cdr3_aa: CASSLTREWNTGELFF; cdr3_nt: TGTGCCAGCAGCTTAACGCGGGAGTGGAACACCGGGGAGCTGTTTTTT
v_call: TRBV6-1; j_call: TRBJ2-1; clone_size: many; d_call: -; cdr3_length: 15; cdr3_aa: CASTRQGQTGNEQFF; cdr3_nt: TGTGCCAGCACGAGGCAAGGACAAACGGGCAATGAGCAGTTCTTC
v_call: TRBV4-3; j_call: TRBJ2-1; clone_size: -; d_call: TRBD2; cdr3_length: 16; cdr3_aa: CASSQELAGTYNEQFF; cdr3_nt: TGCGCCAGCAGCCAAGAGCTAGCGGGAACCTACAATGAGCAGTTCTTC
v_call: TRBV7-2; j_call: TRBJ2-3; clone_size: few; d_call: -; cdr3_length: 13; cdr3_aa: CASSLLLTDTQYF; cdr3_nt: TGTGCCAGCAGCTTGCTGCTCACAGATACGCAGTATTTT
v_call: TRBV28; j_call: TRBJ2-1; clone_size: many; d_call: TRBD2; cdr3_length: 18; cdr3_aa: CASSLIPGLVRDYNEQFF; cdr3_nt: TGTGCCAGCAGTTTGATACCGGGACTAGTTAGAGACTACAATGAGCAGTTCTTC
v_call: TRBV20-1; j_call: TRBJ2-7; clone_size: few; d_call: TRBD2; cdr3_length: 16; cdr3_aa: CSARERTSGLSYEQYF; cdr3_nt: TGCAGTGCTAGAGAACGCACTAGCGGACTCTCCTACGAGCAGTACTTC
v_call: TRBV20-1; j_call: TRBJ1-1; clone_size: many; d_call: -; cdr3_length: 14; cdr3_aa: CSARDWGDGTEAFF; cdr3_nt: TGCAGTGCTAGAGATTGGGGTGATGGGACTGAAGCTTTCTTT
v_call: TRBV13; j_call: TRBJ2-1; clone_size: many; d_call: TRBD2; cdr3_length: 16; cdr3_aa: CASSLSTSGNYNEQFF; cdr3_nt: TGTGCCAGCAGCCTTTCGACTAGCGGGAACTACAATGAGCAGTTCTTC
v_call: TRBV24-1; j_call: TRBJ2-1; clone_size: many; d_call: -; cdr3_length: 16; cdr3_aa: CATSDVMIGSYNEQFF; cdr3_nt: TGTGCCACCAGTGATGTTATGATAGGCTCCTACAATGAGCAGTTCTTC
v_call: TRBV28; j_call: TRBJ2-7; clone_size: many; d_call: TRBD1; cdr3_length: 15; cdr3_aa: CASSHHTGGRYEQYF; cdr3_nt: TGTGCCAGCAGTCATCATACAGGGGGCAGGTACGAGCAGTACTTC
v_call: TRBV19; j_call: TRBJ2-7; clone_size: many; d_call: TRBD1; cdr3_length: 13; cdr3_aa: CATRQGRSSEQYF; cdr3_nt: TGTGCCACCCGACAGGGTCGATCGAGCGAGCAGTACTTC
v_call: TRBV2; j_call: TRBJ2-1; clone_size: many; d_call: -; cdr3_length: 12; cdr3_aa: CASSEVYNEQFF; cdr3_nt: TGTGCCAGCAGTGAAGTTTACAATGAGCAGTTCTTC
v_call: TRBV6-1; j_call: TRBJ1-5; clone_size: many; d_call: -; cdr3_length: 12; cdr3_aa: CASRTGYQPQHF; cdr3_nt: TGTGCCAGCAGAACAGGGTACCAGCCCCAGCATTTT
v_call: TRBV20-1; j_call: TRBJ1-3; clone_size: -; d_call: TRBD1; cdr3_length: 18; cdr3_aa: CSATQRRDRDHSGNTIYF; cdr3_nt: TGCAGTGCTACCCAAAGACGGGACAGGGATCACTCTGGAAACACCATATATTTT
v_call: TRBV12-3/TRBV12-4; j_call: TRBJ1-6; clone_size: -; d_call: -; cdr3_length: 13; cdr3_aa: CASSFGSHSPLHF; cdr3_nt: TGTGCCAGCAGTTTTGGTTCGCATTCACCCCTCCACTTT
v_call: TRBV20-1; j_call: TRBJ1-1; clone_size: -; d_call: -; cdr3_length: 14; cdr3_aa: CSASPGSRSTEAFF; cdr3_nt: TGCAGTGCTAGTCCTGGGTCTCGGAGCACTGAAGCTTTCTTT
v_call: TRBV6-1; j_call: TRBJ2-7; clone_size: many; d_call: -; cdr3_length: 13; cdr3_aa: CASSGRESYEQYF; cdr3_nt: TGTGCCAGCAGTGGGCGGGAATCCTACGAGCAGTACTTC
v_call: TRBV28; j_call: TRBJ1-5; clone_size: many; d_call: -; cdr3_length: 13; cdr3_aa: CASNKVYHQPQHF; cdr3_nt: TGTGCCAGCAATAAGGTTTATCATCAGCCCCAGCATTTT
v_call: TRBV11-2; j_call: TRBJ2-1; clone_size: many; d_call: -; cdr3_length: 13; cdr3_aa: CASSPELNNEQFF; cdr3_nt: TGTGCCAGCAGCCCCGAGCTAAACAATGAGCAGTTCTTC
v_call: TRBV5-1; j_call: TRBJ1-5; clone_size: few; d_call: TRBD1; cdr3_length: 14; cdr3_aa: CASSPTGGLQPQHF; cdr3_nt: TGCGCCAGCAGCCCGACAGGGGGCCTTCAGCCCCAGCATTTT
v_call: TRBV7-9; j_call: TRBJ1-6; clone_size: few; d_call: -; cdr3_length: 14; cdr3_aa: CASTIDSLNSPLHF; cdr3_nt: TGTGCCAGCACCATCGACAGTCTTAATTCACCCCTCCACTTT
v_call: TRBV2; j_call: TRBJ1-4; clone_size: many; d_call: -; cdr3_length: 16; cdr3_aa: CASSEARWGNNEKLFF; cdr3_nt: TGTGCCAGCAGTGAAGCGCGTTGGGGCAATAATGAAAAACTGTTTTTT
v_call: TRBV20-1; j_call: TRBJ2-2; clone_size: -; d_call: -; cdr3_length: 14; cdr3_aa: CSARERSYTGELFF; cdr3_nt: TGCAGTGCTAGAGAACGGTCGTACACCGGGGAGCTGTTTTTT
v_call: TRBV9; j_call: TRBJ2-3; clone_size: -; d_call: TRBD2; cdr3_length: 14; cdr3_aa: CAGQRTSGTDTQYF; cdr3_nt: TGTGCCGGTCAGAGGACTAGCGGCACAGATACGCAGTATTTT
v_call: TRBV10-3; j_call: TRBJ2-1; clone_size: -; d_call: TRBD2; cdr3_length: 18; cdr3_aa: CAISTGTSGVPTYNEQFF; cdr3_nt: TGTGCCATCAGCACCGGGACTAGCGGGGTGCCTACCTACAATGAGCAGTTCTTC
v_call: TRBV12-3/TRBV12-4; j_call: TRBJ2-2; clone_size: many; d_call: -; cdr3_length: 14; cdr3_aa: CASIRDGGAGELFF; cdr3_nt: TGTGCCAGCATCCGGGACGGCGGTGCCGGGGAGCTGTTTTTT
v_call: TRBV19; j_call: TRBJ1-4; clone_size: -; d_call: -; cdr3_length: 17; cdr3_aa: CASSMPPPTGSNEKLFF; cdr3_nt: TGTGCCAGTAGCATGCCACCTCCCACCGGGTCTAATGAAAAACTGTTTTTT
v_call: TRBV27; j_call: TRBJ2-3; clone_size: many; d_call: -; cdr3_length: 15; cdr3_aa: CASSFGGRPGDTQYF; cdr3_nt: TGTGCCAGCAGTTTCGGGGGTAGGCCGGGGGATACGCAGTATTTT
v_call: TRBV15; j_call: TRBJ2-3; clone_size: few; d_call: -; cdr3_length: 13; cdr3_aa: CATSGGPRGTQYF; cdr3_nt: TGTGCCACCAGCGGTGGACCCCGCGGTACGCAGTATTTT
v_call: TRBV12-3/TRBV12-4; j_call: TRBJ2-3; clone_size: few; d_call: TRBD1; cdr3_length: 17; cdr3_aa: CASSLATDRAFTDTQYF; cdr3_nt: TGTGCCAGCAGTTTAGCTACAGACAGGGCCTTCACAGATACGCAGTATTTT
v_call: TRBV7-2; j_call: TRBJ2-7; clone_size: -; d_call: TRBD2; cdr3_length: 15; cdr3_aa: CASSWGSGVSYEQYF; cdr3_nt: TGTGCCAGCAGCTGGGGTAGCGGGGTCTCCTACGAGCAGTACTTC
v_call: TRBV6-1; j_call: TRBJ1-1; clone_size: many; d_call: -; cdr3_length: 12; cdr3_aa: CASSSVYSEAFF; cdr3_nt: TGTGCCAGCAGTTCAGTATATTCGGAAGCTTTCTTT
v_call: TRBV10-3; j_call: TRBJ2-1; clone_size: -; d_call: TRBD2; cdr3_length: 18; cdr3_aa: CAISPGTSGRGAYNEQFF; cdr3_nt: TGTGCCATCAGCCCCGGGACTAGCGGGAGGGGCGCCTACAATGAGCAGTTCTTC
v_call: TRBV18; j_call: TRBJ1-2; clone_size: -; d_call: -; cdr3_length: 13; cdr3_aa: CASSPQDSYGYTF; cdr3_nt: TGTGCCAGCTCACCCCAGGACAGCTATGGCTACACCTTC
v_call: TRBV27; j_call: TRBJ1-4; clone_size: -; d_call: -; cdr3_length: 13; cdr3_aa: CASGSSLAAKLFF; cdr3_nt: TGTGCCAGCGGCTCGAGCCTCGCAGCAAAACTGTTTTTT
v_call: TRBV7-6; j_call: TRBJ2-2; clone_size: few; d_call: -; cdr3_length: 15; cdr3_aa: CASSSPTGLAGELFF; cdr3_nt: TGTGCCAGCAGCTCACCCACAGGGTTAGCCGGGGAGCTGTTTTTT
v_call: TRBV7-3; j_call: TRBJ2-1; clone_size: few; d_call: -; cdr3_length: 15; cdr3_aa: CASSSGTGDYNEQFF; cdr3_nt: TGTGCCAGCAGCTCCGGGACTGGGGACTACAATGAGCAGTTCTTC
v_call: TRBV6-2/TRBV6-3; j_call: TRBJ2-2; clone_size: once; d_call: TRBD1; cdr3_length: 15; cdr3_aa: CASSPPTGPTGELFF; cdr3_nt: TGTGCCAGCAGTCCCCCGACAGGGCCCACCGGGGAGCTGTTTTTT
v_call: TRBV2; j_call: TRBJ2-7; clone_size: many; d_call: -; cdr3_length: 11; cdr3_aa: CASRFGYEQYF; cdr3_nt: TGTGCCAGCAGGTTCGGTTACGAGCAGTACTTC
v_call: TRBV5-1; j_call: TRBJ2-2; clone_size: many; d_call: -; cdr3_length: 15; cdr3_aa: CASSFSGVNTGELFF; cdr3_nt: TGCGCCAGCAGCTTTAGCGGAGTAAACACCGGGGAGCTGTTTTTT
v_call: TRBV9; j_call: TRBJ2-2; clone_size: -; d_call: -; cdr3_length: 14; cdr3_aa: CASSVSANTGELFF; cdr3_nt: TGTGCCAGCAGCGTCTCGGCGAACACCGGGGAGCTGTTTTTT